This T cell receptor beta chain comes out of a study of T cells in Graves' hyperthyroidism and ophthalmopathy. As for the study in general: Blood from the periphery was taken at initial diagnosis, before any treatment.

RNA transcripts gave rise to amplified TCR beta CDR3 regions. During a first-round RT-PCR of the TCR CDR3, the HTBI primer set was used. TCRdb fed the multiplex PCR reads into MiXCR, producing one record per CDR3 protein. The sample records around 540,000 distinct CDR3 sequences, roughly 15% being singletons. The CDR3 is made up of 16 amino acids. The germline gives CDR1 MDHEN, CDR2 SYDVKM. Trimming stripped 6 bases from V and 6 bases from J, with 20 bases between. The origin of this receptor is a woman in her 30s with Graves' ophthalmopathy. J is TRBJ1-4 and V is TRBV28; D unresolved. The sample was blood. This chain's CDR3 is CASSTHQSGAYEKLFF. In nucleotides, the CDR3 is TGTGCCAGCAGCACCCACCAGTCAGGAGCTTATGAAAAACTGTTTTTT.